This T cell receptor (beta chain) was obtained from a study of PD-1 blockade in classical Hodgkin lymphoma. Every one of the patients relapsed after autologous stem cell transplantation (brentuximab vedotin exposure was variable). This CDR3 comprises 15 residues. V was pared by 7 bases and J by 0 bases, with 10 bases between. In germline, CDR1 is MNHEY, CDR2 SMNVEV (reference sequence). Here immunoSEQ multiplex PCR was the method, and the copy in TCRdb shows in-frame clones only, minus some. The repertoire holds around 44,000 clones, with more than 85% as singletons. The source is a human donor with classical Hodgkin lymphoma. Sequenced material: peripheral blood mononuclear cells (PBMCs), taken before the second cycle of nivolumab. This rearrangement joins TRBV27 to TRBJ2-6, with D tentatively TRBD2 (5 bases). CDR3 loop: CASKTGDSGANVLTF. The CDR3 DNA reads as TGTGCCAGCAAGACCGGGGACTCTGGGGCCAACGTCCTGACTTTC.